This note documents a single T cell receptor beta chain sequence. These data belong to a study of blood T cell repertoires in COVID-19. Germline lookup yields CDR1 LGHNA and CDR2 YNFKEQ. CDR3 length equals 16 residues. V was shortened by 0 bases and J by 3 bases, with 15 bases between the two germline ends. This table comes from immunoSEQ multiplex PCR, and its TCRdb copy is limited to in-frame clones, with some not included. Of 150,000 or so clones in the sample, 70% to 90% were seen once. This chain uses TRBV4-2 with TRBJ2-7; D possibly corresponds to TRBD1 (6 bases). Sample: peripheral blood. The origin of this receptor is a woman aged 55 to 70 with acute or convalescent COVID-19. The CDR3 DNA reads as TGTGCCAGCAGCCAAGATCTGGGGACAACAGGCTACGAGCAGTACTTC. This encodes CASSQDLGTTGYEQYF.